The 18 T cell receptor beta chains in this list originate from one sample, sequenced in a study of T cells expressing NK-cell markers. TCRdb reprocessed the 5' RACE reads and reports one entry per CDR3 protein, with no DNA. The table lists about 460,000 distinct CDR3 sequences, with about 1.5% in the top ten. Sequencing was carried out using blood T cells: a sorted CD56 or NKG2C T cell subset, CD4+ or CD8+ T cells, or bulk PBMC T cells (not recorded which). The receptors here all came from a woman in her forties or fifties in good health.

The chain uses TRBV6-7 and TRBJ2-1; TCRdb reports TRBD1, a call that lacks DNA to check it against. TRBV6-7 qualifies as an ORF whose function is uncertain. The CDR3 has 13 residues. This chain's CDR3 is CASSYPWGDEQFF.

The V call is TRBV20-1, the J call TRBJ2-7; TCRdb's D gene call, TRBD2, goes unchecked for lack of DNA. CDR1 DFQATT and CDR2 SNEGSKA come from the germline V gene (reference sequence). This CDR3 contains 17 residues. The CDR3 is CSVPRAGLRTTNAEQYF.

The rearrangement joins TRBV12-3 or TRBV12-4 to TRBJ2-7; the D call of TRBD1 rests on TCRdb alone, since no DNA is present to check it. The CDR3 extends over 13 amino acids. The CDR3 loop reads CASSLGRGSHPYF.

This sequence joins TRBV20-1 and TRBJ2-1. Germline CDR1 is DFQATT and CDR2 is SNEGSKA (reference sequence). The CDR3 consists of 13 residues. The CDR3 sequence: CSARTRSYNEQFF.

V is TRBV3-1 and J is TRBJ2-5; TCRdb's D call, TRBD1, is unchecked because there is no DNA. The CDR3 contains 13 residues. Per germline, CDR1 LGHDT and CDR2 YNNKEL (reference sequence). CDR3 protein: CASSRGGGETQYF.

The CDR3 sequence is CASSFGNSVLGEQYF. The chain couples TRBV5-1 to TRBJ2-7; there is no DNA to check the TCRdb D call of TRBD2. CDR1 is SGHRS, CDR2 YFSETQ, per germline. This CDR3 region has 15 residues.

The CDR3 protein is CASTQNPWGAEQFF. The chain is built from TRBV12-3 or TRBV12-4 and TRBJ2-1; there is no DNA to check the TCRdb D call of TRBD1. The CDR3 runs to 14 residues.

V is TRBV5-1 and J is TRBJ1-4. Germline loops: CDR1 SGHRS, CDR2 YFSETQ. The CDR3 is 15 residues long. This chain's CDR3 is CASSFGGASNEKLFF.

The chain couples TRBV4-2 to TRBJ2-5; with no DNA, the TCRdb D assignment of TRBD1 cannot be verified. In germline, CDR1 is LGHNA, CDR2 YNFKEQ. The CDR3 contains 16 residues. CDR3 sequence reads: CASSPNPGPLQETQYF.

The chain joins TRBV14 to TRBJ1-2. This CDR3 has 14 residues. Germline V lookup: CDR1 SGHDN, CDR2 FVKESK. CDR3 protein: CASSHSGAGYGYTF.

The chain couples TRBV12-5 to TRBJ1-2; TCRdb proposes TRBD1, but this gene call is untestable without DNA. This CDR3 contains 13 residues. Germline V gene sequence: CDR1 LGHNT, CDR2 FRNRAP. The CDR3 sequence: CASGKGEPYGYTF. Full variable domain (rest looked up from reference TRBV12-5 and TRBJ1-2): DARVTQTPRHKVTEMGQEVTMRCQPILGHNTVFWYRQTMMQGLELLAYFRNRAPLDDSGMPKDRFSAEMPDATLATLKIQPSEPRDSAVYFCASGKGEPYGYTFGSGTRLTVV.

The chain is built from TRBV29-1 and TRBJ2-5. The CDR3 has 11 amino acids. Germline lookup yields CDR1 SQVTM and CDR2 ANQGSEA. This chain's CDR3 is CSVLEVETQYF. Drawing the rest from reference TRBV29-1 and TRBJ2-5, the complete variable domain is SAVISQKPSRDICQRGTSLTIQCQVDSQVTMMFWYRQQPGQSLTLIATANQGSEATYESGFVIDKFPISRPNLTFSTLTVSNMSPEDSSIYLCSVLEVETQYFGPGTRLLVL.

This chain links TRBV4-2 with TRBJ2-7; TCRdb's D gene call, TRBD2, goes unchecked for lack of DNA. From germline, CDR1 is LGHNA and CDR2 YNFKEQ. CDR3 length: 16 amino acids. CDR3 protein: CASSPLRGGGTYEQYF.

The rearrangement links TRBV10-3 to TRBJ2-3; TCRdb gives TRBD2 as the D gene, but with no DNA this cannot be confirmed. This CDR3 comprises 16 residues. The germline V gene has CDR1 ENHRY and CDR2 SYGVKD. The CDR3 reads CAISGLAAASTDTQYF.

The chain uses TRBV20-1 and TRBJ2-3; the D gene TCRdb calls, TRBD2, cannot be checked with no DNA. Germline V gene sequence: CDR1 DFQATT, CDR2 SNEGSKA (reference sequence). This CDR3 has 15 residues. The CDR3 sequence: CSAPGGLAGDDTQYF.

The chain is built from TRBV4-1 and TRBJ2-5; as DNA is missing, the TRBD2 call by TCRdb cannot be tested. Germline CDR1 and CDR2: MGHRA and YSYEKL. The CDR3 has 13 amino acids. The CDR3 spells CASSLGPLETQYF.

The genes are TRBV4-2 and TRBJ1-1; TCRdb selects TRBD1, and the lack of DNA leaves this call unchecked. This CDR3 has 14 residues. Per the germline V gene, CDR1 is LGHNA and CDR2 is YNFKEQ. The CDR3 sequence is CASRRTGSRTEAFF.

The rearrangement links TRBV3-1 to TRBJ2-1. Germline assignment: CDR1 LGHDT and CDR2 YNNKEL (reference sequence). The CDR3 covers 16 residues. The CDR3 spells CASSQDQRVSYTEQFF.